This T cell receptor (beta chain) came from a study of blood T cell repertoires in COVID-19. Using immunoSEQ multiplex PCR, the repertoire was profiled, and TCRdb retains in-frame clones only, with some absent. The data show roughly 200,000 clones, 88% seen once. J was trimmed by 5 bases and V by 3 bases; bases with no gene match: 1. The CDR3 is 13 residues long. Germline V CDR1 and CDR2: ENHRY, SYGVKD. The chain combines TRBV10-3 with TRBJ2-3; 8 bases map to TRBD1. The specimen sequenced was peripheral blood. This clonotype was sampled from a man aged 18-30 years with active or convalescent COVID-19. The CDR3: CAISDRGQDTQYF. Written as DNA, the CDR3 is TGTGCCATCAGTGACAGGGGGCAAGATACGCAGTATTTT.